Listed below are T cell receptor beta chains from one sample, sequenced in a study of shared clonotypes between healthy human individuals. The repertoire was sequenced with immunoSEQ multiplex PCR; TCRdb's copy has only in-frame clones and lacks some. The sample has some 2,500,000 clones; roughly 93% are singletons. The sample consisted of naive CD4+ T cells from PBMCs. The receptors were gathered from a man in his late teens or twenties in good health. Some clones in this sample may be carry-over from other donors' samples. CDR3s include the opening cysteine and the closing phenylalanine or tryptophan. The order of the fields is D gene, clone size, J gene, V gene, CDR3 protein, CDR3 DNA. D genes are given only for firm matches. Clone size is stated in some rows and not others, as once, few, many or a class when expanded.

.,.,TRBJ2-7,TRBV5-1,CASSIGDRDRTYEQYF,TGCGCCAGCAGCATAGGGGATCGGGACCGAACCTACGAGCAGTACTTC
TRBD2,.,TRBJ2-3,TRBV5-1,CASSLATSGSTDTQYF,TGCGCCAGCAGCTTGGCCACTAGCGGAAGCACAGATACGCAGTATTTT
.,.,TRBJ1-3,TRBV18,CASSPTGDAGNTIYF,TGTGCCAGCTCACCCACGGGGGACGCCGGAAACACCATATATTTT
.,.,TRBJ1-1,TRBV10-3,CAIREVEMGTEAFF,TGTGCCATCAGGGAGGTGGAGATGGGCACTGAAGCTTTCTTT
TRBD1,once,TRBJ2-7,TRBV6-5,CASSPRGTAFGEQYF,TGTGCCAGCAGCCCCCGAGGGACAGCCTTTGGGGAGCAGTACTTC
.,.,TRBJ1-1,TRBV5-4,CASGFAAGPEAFF,TGTGCCAGCGGCTTCGCTGCGGGCCCTGAAGCTTTCTTT
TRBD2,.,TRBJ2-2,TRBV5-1,CASSVGLAFFTGELFF,TGCGCCAGCAGCGTCGGACTAGCGTTTTTCACCGGGGAGCTGTTTTTT
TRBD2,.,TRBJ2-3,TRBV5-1,CASSPHFSASGGDTQYF,TGCGCCAGCAGCCCCCACTTTTCGGCTAGCGGAGGTGATACGCAGTATTTT
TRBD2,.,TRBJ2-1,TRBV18,CASSPSFTSGRPIAQFF,TGTGCCAGCTCACCGTCTTTCACTAGCGGGAGGCCCATCGCGCAGTTCTTC
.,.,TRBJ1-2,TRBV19,CASSRDGPYGYTF,TGTGCCAGTAGTAGGGACGGTCCCTATGGCTACACCTTC
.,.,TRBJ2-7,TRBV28,CASSHRPAATYEQYF,TGTGCCAGCAGTCACCGTCCAGCAGCGACCTACGAGCAGTACTTC
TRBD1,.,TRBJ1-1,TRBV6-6,CASSLTGTASEAFF,TGTGCCAGCAGTCTCACGGGGACAGCATCTGAAGCTTTCTTT
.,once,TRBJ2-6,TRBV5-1,CASSSPDSGANVLTF,TGCGCCAGCAGCTCGCCGGATTCTGGGGCCAACGTCCTGACTTTC
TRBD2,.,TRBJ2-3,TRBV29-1,CSVAGTSGRAVSDTQYF,TGCAGCGTAGCGGGCACTAGCGGGAGGGCCGTGTCAGATACGCAGTATTTT
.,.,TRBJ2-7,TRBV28,CASRAVGYEQYF,TGTGCCAGCAGGGCGGTGGGGTACGAGCAGTACTTC
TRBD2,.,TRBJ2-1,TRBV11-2,CASSYRPAGVTYNEQFF,TGTGCCAGCAGCTACCGCCCTGCGGGAGTTACCTACAATGAGCAGTTCTTC
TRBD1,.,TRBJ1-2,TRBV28,CASSLKETGGAGTF,TGTGCCAGCAGTTTAAAGGAGACAGGGGGCGCGGGGACCTTC
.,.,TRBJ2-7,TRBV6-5,CASSRWGAVHEQYF,TGTGCTAGCAGCCGGTGGGGGGCGGTGCACGAGCAGTACTTC
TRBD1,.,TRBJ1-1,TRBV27,CASSTPHRGNTEAFF,TGTGCCAGCAGTACACCTCACAGGGGTAACACTGAAGCTTTCTTT
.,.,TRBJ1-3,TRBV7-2,CASSFDSSRGNTIYF,TGTGCCAGCAGCTTCGACAGTTCGCGCGGAAACACCATATATTTT
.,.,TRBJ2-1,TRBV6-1,CASSEIPVYNEQFF,TGTGCCAGCAGTGAAATACCCGTTTACAATGAGCAGTTCTTC
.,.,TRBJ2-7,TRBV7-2,CASSLNPTIRSYEQYF,TGTGCCAGCAGCTTAAATCCGACAATCCGCTCCTACGAGCAGTACTTC
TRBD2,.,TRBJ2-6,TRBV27,CASSFRVEREGPGANVLTF,TGTGCCAGCAGTTTCCGCGTCGAGCGGGAGGGCCCCGGGGCCAACGTCCTGACTTTC
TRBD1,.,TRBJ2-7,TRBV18,CASSPGQGGWDEQYF,TGTGCCAGCTCACCCGGACAGGGGGGGTGGGACGAGCAGTACTTC